This TCR beta chain emerged from a study of CD4 T cells in relation to SARS-CoV-2 and coronaviruses (TCRdb year 2021). Regarding the study in general: Using patient-derived lymphoblastoid cell lines, the shared crossreactive spike epitopes were mapped to their HLA restriction. At the level of individual TCR clonotypes, the study evaluated whether memory CD4+ T cells crossreact between the spike proteins of SARS-CoV-2 and those of common cold coronaviruses. Samples from three pre-COVID donors and the naive versus memory experiments were sequenced with the Adaptive Biotechnologies TCR-sequencing kit; other data were Illumina-based. Expansion assays from other donors in the study were sequenced with a different, Illumina-based TCR-beta assay. Overall study results and their limits: Because the crossreactivity analysis focused on spike protein, crossreactivity against other viral proteins was not assessed. Pre-pandemic and post-infection samples were not both contributed by any donor, so tracing of the source of pre-existing responses was limited. Crossreactive clones showed significantly weaker SARS-CoV-2-driven expansion than monoreactive clones, consistent with antigenic imprinting. Sequencing naive versus memory cells indicated that the assay picks up memory recall responses, not primary responses primed during culture. Memory CD4+ clonotypes crossrecognizing SARS-CoV-2 and at least one common cold coronavirus spike were found in roughly 65% of donors. The study was constrained by small numbers of patients and of tested TCRs.

From its cysteine to its phenylalanine, the CDR3 spans 15 amino acids. The retained sequence is limited to the CDR3, 45 bases, with the frame set at the first base. From the germline V gene, CDR1 is MDHEN and CDR2 is SYDVKM. Between the V and J ends, shortened by 5 bases and 4 bases respectively, the junction contains 15 bases. CD4+ T cells from unexposed donors were collected before the COVID-19 pandemic (2011-2018). Naive and memory CD4+ T cells were separated from cryopreserved PBMCs by CD4 enrichment followed by EasySep naive CD4+ T cell enrichment. The leukapheresis product used for the unexposed donors was purchased from a commercial source. Ficoll-Paque PLUS gradient centrifugation was used to isolate PBMCs from leukapheresis product or whole blood. PBMCs were either cryopreserved at -140°C or used fresh in the expansion assay. The QIAamp Micro DNA Kit was used to extract genomic DNA from the CD4+ T cells.

Deep-resolution immunoSEQ TCR-beta sequencing was performed on DNA from uncultured naive and memory CD4+ T cells. As for how the authors treated the data: During preprocessing, nonproductive sequences were removed, as were CDR3s that did not start with C, did not end with F or W, or were shorter than 7 amino acids. Cultured and uncultured naive and memory CD4+ repertoires were searched for previously identified spike- and CEF-reactive CDR3s. After three terminal residues were trimmed from each end, CDR3 homology was quantified as pairwise Levenshtein distance using the stringdist R package. Held by TCRdb, this immuneACCESS table contains in-frame sequences only and omits some clones. Under half of the omission traces to an unresolved V gene where checked; the cause of the rest is unknown. V and J calls and clone size are given by that table; D and trimming were obtained from the DNA. Counted in this sample were about 65,000 clones; about 87% of them appeared once. The ten largest account for around 1.7% of the sample.

This clone appeared a few times. Its antigen is currently not known. No much larger clonotype is one base removed from it; base qualities were not supplied. Sequenced input: memory CD4+ T cells from PBMCs. The sample's cell subset or site label, in plain terms: memory (non-naive) CD4+ T cells. This receptor was obtained from a human donor in good health. This receptor chain uses TRBV28 and TRBJ1-5; the D gene is unclear. Read as DNA, the sequence is TGTGCCAGCAGTGTAAACCTGGGGATTAATCAGCCCCAGCATTTT. This sequence encodes CASSVNLGINQPQHF.